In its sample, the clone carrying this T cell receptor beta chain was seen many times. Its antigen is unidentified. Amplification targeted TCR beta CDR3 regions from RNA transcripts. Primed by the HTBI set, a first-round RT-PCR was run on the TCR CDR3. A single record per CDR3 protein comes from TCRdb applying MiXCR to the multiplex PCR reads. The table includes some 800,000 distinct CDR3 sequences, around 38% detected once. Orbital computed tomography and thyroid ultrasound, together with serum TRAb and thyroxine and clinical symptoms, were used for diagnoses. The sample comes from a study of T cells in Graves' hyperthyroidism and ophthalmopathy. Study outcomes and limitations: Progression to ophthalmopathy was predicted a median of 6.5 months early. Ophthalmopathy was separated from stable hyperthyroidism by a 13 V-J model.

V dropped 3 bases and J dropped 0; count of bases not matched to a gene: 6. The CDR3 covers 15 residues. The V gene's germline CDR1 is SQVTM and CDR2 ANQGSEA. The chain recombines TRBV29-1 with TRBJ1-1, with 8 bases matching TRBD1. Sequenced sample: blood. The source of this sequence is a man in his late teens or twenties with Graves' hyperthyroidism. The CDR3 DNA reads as TGCAGCGTTGAGGGGGGACAGGAAATGAACACTGAAGCTTTCTTT. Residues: CSVEGGQEMNTEAFF.